This TCR beta chain was sequenced for a study of shared clonotypes between healthy human individuals. Study outcomes and limitations: Sequencing depth was a factor that was expected to affect clonotype sharing among donors.

The genomic DNA of each subset was split evenly across several immunoSEQ plates. TCRdb's copy holds only in-frame clones and misses some; the assay was immunoSEQ multiplex PCR. Of 640,000 or so clones listed, about two thirds are singletons. Concerning this clone itself: Its target is unknown.

The V gene's germline CDR1 is MDHEN and CDR2 SYDVKM. The CDR3 has 12 residues. The specimen was memory CD4+ T cells sorted from blood. The subset was: CD45RA-negative fraction. This chain uses TRBV28 with TRBJ2-5; weak D call: TRBD1 (5 bases). The J call may not be correct, given that the DNA end is closer to TRBJ2-7. This TCR was recovered from a woman between 25 and 40 years old in good health. CDR3 sequence reads: CASTTVSYEQYF. CDR3 bases: TGTGCCAGCACGACAGTTTCCTACGAGCAGTACTTC.